This TCR beta chain derives from a study of resident and recirculating memory T cells in vitiligo. Some clones are missing from TCRdb's copy, which holds only in-frame ones; the method was immunoSEQ multiplex PCR. The sample contains tens of thousands of clones, approximately 90% of which appear only once. Germline CDR1 and CDR2: MDHEN and SYDVKM. Trimming took 6 bases from V and 1 from J, leaving 16 bases between them. The CDR3 sequence is 15 residues long. The material sequenced was blood. The clonotype comes from a male donor with vitiligo. The chain combines TRBV28 with TRBJ2-7; D is perhaps TRBD1 (5 bases). The CDR3 spells CASSLMGPGSYEQYF. The CDR3 DNA sequence: TGTGCCAGCAGCCTAATGGGGCCGGGTTCCTACGAGCAGTACTTC. Looking up the rest from reference TRBV28 and TRBJ2-7 gives the full variable domain: DVKVTQSSRYLVKRTGEKVFLECVQDMDHENMFWYRQDPGLGLRLIYFSYDVKMKEKGDIPEGYSVSREKKERFSLILESASTNQTSMYLCASSLMGPGSYEQYFGPGTRLTVT.